This TCR beta chain was identified during a study of blood T cells in healthy people across ages. Study-wide points: There were more naive CD4+ cells and higher diversity in long-lived donors than in aged donors.

A second roughly 6 to 12 cycle PCR used barcoded and J-beta primers. A template-switch adaptor with 12 random nucleotides tagged each cDNA molecule. TCRdb re-analysed the 5' RACE reads in MiXCR, keeping a single row per CDR3 protein. Seen here are about 1 million distinct CDR3 sequences, around 45% observed once, and the top ten hold approximately 17%. In the case of this clonotype: Antigen unknown.

The CDR3 runs to 16 residues. Germline loops: CDR1 SNHLY, CDR2 FYNNEI. The germline V and J ends were trimmed by 8 bases and 2 bases, with 19 bases remaining between them. V usage is TRBV2 and J usage is TRBJ2-1; D ambiguous. The TCR originated in a woman in her fifties or sixties in good health. Sample: blood. The CDR3 region has the DNA TGTGCCAGCTATAGCTCAAACCAACGGGCCTACAATGAGCAGTTCTTC. Its protein is CASYSSNQRAYNEQFF.